This entry lists 23 T cell receptor beta chains sequenced from one sample in a study of graft-versus-host responses after intestinal transplantation. Generated by immunoSEQ multiplex PCR, the TCRdb table keeps only in-frame clones and is missing some. The sample holds some 40,000 clones, about 89% seen once. The sample in question was PBMCs, obtained approximately 320 days after intestinal transplant. The receptors stem from a human patient who received an intestinal transplant, so some T cells may come from the graft donor.

The chain couples TRBV28 to TRBJ2-7; D possibly corresponds to TRBD2 (6 bases). Germline V lookup: CDR1 MDHEN, CDR2 SYDVKM. The CDR3 extends over 16 amino acids. The ends were cut back, 2 bases at V and 7 bases at J, with 21 bases in the middle. CDR3 coding DNA: TGTGCCAGCAGTTTAACCGGGACTCCCTCCCCGTATGAGCAGTACTTC. Protein product: CASSLTGTPSPYEQYF.

The chain carries TRBV6-6 and TRBJ1-2; 9 nucleotides align to TRBD1. The germline V gene has CDR1 MNHNY and CDR2 SVGAGI (reference sequence). This CDR3 is built from 14 residues. The V and J ends lost 5 bases and 4 bases, in that order; junction bases with no gene match: 5. The CDR3: CASSKTGGLYGYTF. CDR3 DNA: TGTGCCAGCAGTAAAACAGGGGGCCTCTATGGCTACACCTTC.

The genes are TRBV27 and TRBJ1-4, with D perhaps TRBD1 (6 bases). V was clipped by 4 bases and J by 8 bases, with 11 bases between them. Per the germline V gene, CDR1 is MNHEY and CDR2 is SMNVEV (reference sequence). The CDR3 totals 13 residues. CDR3 region: CASSYIGQEKLFF. CDR3 DNA: TGTGCCAGCAGTTACATCGGACAGGAAAAACTGTTTTTT. Looking up the rest from reference TRBV27 and TRBJ1-4 gives the full variable domain: EAQVTQNPRYLITVTGKKLTVTCSQNMNHEYMSWYRQDPGLGLRQIYYSMNVEVTDKGDVPEGYKVSRKEKRNFPLILESPSPNQTSLYFCASSYIGQEKLFFGSGTQLSVL.

V usage is TRBV6-5 and J usage is TRBJ1-2, with D possibly TRBD1 on 6 matching bases. This CDR3 comprises 15 residues. CDR1 is MNHEY and CDR2 is SVGAGI in the germline V gene. V lost 0 bases and J 4 bases, leaving 12 bases between the germline ends. The CDR3 region is CASSYSRGPGYGYTF. The CDR3 DNA reads as TGTGCCAGCAGTTACTCCCGGGGGCCTGGCTATGGCTACACCTTC.

J is TRBJ2-7 and V is TRBV5-6; weak D call: TRBD1 (5 bases). Germline values: CDR1 SGHDT, CDR2 YYEEEE. The CDR3 has 14 residues. V lost 6 bases and J lost 3, with 16 bases in between. The CDR3 here is CASTAVTAHYEQYF. CDR3 bases: TGTGCCAGCACAGCTGTGACAGCACACTACGAGCAGTACTTC. The full variable domain, its missing parts supplied by reference TRBV5-6 and TRBJ2-7, is DAGVTQSPTHLIKTRGQQVTLRCSPKSGHDTVSWYQQALGQGPQFIFQYYEEEERQRGNFPDRFSGHQFPNYSSELNVNALLLGDSALYLCASTAVTAHYEQYFGPGTRLTVT.

The chain couples TRBV7-8 to TRBJ1-5; maybe TRBD1 (5 bases). The V end was cut by 3 bases, the J end by 0 bases, with 15 bases between. Germline CDR1 is SGHVS and CDR2 is FQNEAQ. The CDR3 consists of 17 residues. CDR3 protein: CASSFFGGARSNQPQHF. CDR3 nucleotide sequence: TGTGCCAGCAGCTTTTTTGGAGGGGCGCGTAGCAATCAGCCCCAGCATTTT.

V usage is TRBV6-5 and J usage is TRBJ2-7; 8 bases line up with TRBD1. Germline assignment: CDR1 MNHEY and CDR2 SVGAGI. Trimming removed 8 bases from V and 5 bases from J; junction bases left unmatched: 11. This CDR3 is 14 amino acids long. CDR3: CASLEGQVFNEQYF. The CDR3 DNA reads as TGTGCCAGCTTAGAGGGACAGGTCTTCAACGAGCAGTACTTC.

The chain recombines TRBV25-1 with TRBJ1-1; 7 positions agree with TRBD1. The CDR3 length is 16 residues. The trim removed 6 bases at V and 0 bases at J, leaving 10 bases unmatched. Per the germline V gene, CDR1 is MGHDK and CDR2 is SYGVNS. The CDR3 sequence: CASSLKRGRLNTEAFF. The CDR3 nucleotides are TGTGCCAGCAGCCTCAAAAGGGGGCGCTTGAACACTGAAGCTTTCTTT.

Of note for this clone: No conserved phenylalanine or tryptophan ends this CDR3, so it is likely a read error. The rearrangement links TRBV28 to TRBJ1-3, with 10 bases matching TRBD1. Germline V gives CDR1 MDHEN, CDR2 SYDVKM. V shed 7 bases and J 9 bases; nucleotides not matched to a gene: 15. CDR3 length equals 16 residues. CDR3 sequence reads: CASTLSVGQGYGTIYL. The CDR3 coding sequence is TGTGCCAGCACCCTCTCCGTGGGACAGGGGTACGGCACCATATATCTT.

This chain uses TRBV7-2 with TRBJ1-2; possibly TRBD1 for D (5 bases). There are 15 residues in the CDR3. CDR1 and CDR2 (germline): SGHTA, FQGNSA. V was trimmed by 1 base and J by 4 bases, leaving 13 bases between them. Here the CDR3 reads CASSLEPGIAYGYTF. CDR3 nucleotides: TGTGCCAGCAGCTTAGAACCAGGGATCGCCTATGGCTACACCTTC.

The chain links TRBV2 to TRBJ1-5, with TRBD1 matching 8 bases. After removal of 5 bases from V and 4 bases from J, the junction contained 7 bases not matched to a gene. CDR1 and CDR2 from the germline V gene are SNHLY and FYNNEI. This CDR3 has 15 amino acids. This CDR3 is CASSTDRAPNQPQHF. Here the CDR3 DNA reads TGTGCCAGCAGTACGGACAGGGCCCCAAATCAGCCCCAGCATTTT.

The J gene is TRBJ2-4, the V gene TRBV19; no clear D. Trimming took 5 bases from V and 0 from J, leaving 14 bases between them. The CDR3 covers 16 residues. Looked up from germline, CDR1 is LNHDA and CDR2 is SQIVND (reference sequence). CDR3 residues: CASSPRRTIAKNIQYF. The CDR3, as DNA: TGTGCCAGTAGTCCCCGGCGGACCATAGCCAAAAACATTCAGTACTTC.

The V and J genes are TRBV5-1 and TRBJ1-4; D is perhaps TRBD1 (6 bases). Deletions cut 0 bases from V and 8 bases from J, with 17 bases between. This CDR3 has 16 amino acids. Germline V CDR1 and CDR2: SGHRS, YFSETQ. The CDR3, as DNA: TGCGCCAGCAGCTTGGCATTCCCAGGGGTGGGCGAAAAACTGTTTTTT. Translation: CASSLAFPGVGEKLFF.

The genes are TRBV2 and TRBJ2-3; 10 bases are shared with TRBD2. Germline V gene data show CDR1 as SNHLY and CDR2 as FYNNEI. The CDR3 runs 17 residues. Trimming at V came to 3 bases and at J to 3 bases, leaving 9 bases not matched to a gene. The CDR3 loop is CASSDLRLAGETDTQYF. The CDR3 DNA reads as TGTGCCAGCAGTGACCTCCGGCTAGCGGGAGAAACAGATACGCAGTATTTT.

The gene calls are TRBV27 and TRBJ2-7; 8 bases align to TRBD2. In germline, CDR1 is MNHEY, CDR2 SMNVEV (reference sequence). CDR3 length: 16 amino acids. V was clipped by 8 bases and J by 5 bases; unmatched bases: 17. The CDR3 nucleotides read TGTGCCAGCTTCTTGTACGGGGGGGCAGGGTCGCACGAGCAGTACTTC. The encoded protein is CASFLYGGAGSHEQYF.

This chain joins TRBV6-5 and TRBJ1-2, with a possible D match to TRBD1 (6 bases). Trimming left V 10 bases short and J 0 bases short, with 18 bases between. The CDR3 length is 15 residues. The germline gives CDR1 MNHEY, CDR2 SVGAGI. The CDR3 nucleotides read TGTGCCACCAGCTTGAGGACAGTATCTAACTATGGCTACACCTTC. Its protein product is CATSLRTVSNYGYTF.

This chain connects TRBV28 to TRBJ2-7; D remains ambiguous. The V end was cut by 2 bases, the J end by 2 bases, with 22 bases between. The CDR3 runs to 18 residues. Germline V gene sequence: CDR1 MDHEN, CDR2 SYDVKM. The CDR3 DNA reads as TGTGCCAGCAGTTTAGGCAAGCCAGTGGGTGAGCCAACCTACGAGCAGTACTTC. This codes for CASSLGKPVGEPTYEQYF.

This clone was seen just once. The chain joins TRBV27 to TRBJ2-7, with D possibly matching TRBD2 (6 bases). Germline V gene lookup returns CDR1 MNHEY and CDR2 SMNVEV (reference sequence). CDR3 length: 13 amino acids. Trimming took off 2 bases at V and 6 bases at J, with 11 bases between the two ends. CDR3 bases: TGTGCCAGCAGTTTAGGGACTTCGGGCGAGCAGTACTTC. This translates into CASSLGTSGEQYF.

The rearrangement links TRBV9 to TRBJ2-3; D ambiguous. The germline gives CDR1 SGDLS, CDR2 YYNGEE. V lost 0 bases, J lost 1 base, and 15 bases lay in between. The length of the CDR3 is 17 residues. The CDR3 DNA follows: TGTGCCAGCAGCGTAGCGGCCGGAAGCGATCGCACAGATACGCAGTATTTT. Its protein is CASSVAAGSDRTDTQYF.

This chain links TRBV29-1 with TRBJ2-3; D is unresolved. V gave up 6 bases and J gave up 2 bases, with 9 bases separating them. Germline assignment: CDR1 SQVTM and CDR2 ANQGSEA. This CDR3 is built from 12 residues. In nucleotides, the CDR3 is TGCAGCGTACGGTTATTCACAGATACGCAGTATTTT. Translation gives CSVRLFTDTQYF.

Only one count was recorded for this clone. The chain carries TRBV6-5 and TRBJ2-7; D possibly uses TRBD1 or TRBD2 (5 bases each). Germline values: CDR1 MNHEY, CDR2 SVGAGI. Trimming cost V 0 bases and J 4 bases, with 7 bases left between them. The CDR3 loop spans 13 amino acids. The DNA for the CDR3 is TGTGCCAGCAGTTACTCGAGGGGATACGAGCAGTACTTC. This sequence encodes CASSYSRGYEQYF.

The chain recombines TRBV6-5 with TRBJ2-7; D not resolved. V was shortened by 2 bases and J by 3 bases, with 17 bases between the two germline ends. The V gene's germline CDR1 is MNHEY and CDR2 SVGAGI. There are 16 residues in the CDR3. As DNA, the CDR3 is TGTGCCAGCAGTTACCGGTCCGCCGGGTTAGACTACGAGCAGTACTTC. Its protein is CASSYRSAGLDYEQYF.

The J gene is TRBJ1-1, the V gene TRBV2; D gene unclear. CDR3 length: 15 residues. CDR1 SNHLY and CDR2 FYNNEI come from the germline V gene. Between the trimmed V and J ends, which lost 3 bases and 1 base, there was a span of 12 bases. The chain's CDR3 is CASSEVEQANTEAFF. CDR3 sequence (DNA): TGTGCCAGCAGTGAGGTTGAGCAAGCGAACACTGAAGCTTTCTTT. Drawing the rest from reference TRBV2 and TRBJ1-1, the complete variable domain is EPEVTQTPSHQVTQMGQEVILRCVPISNHLYFYWYRQILGQKVEFLVSFYNNEISEKSEIFDDQFSVERPDGSNFTLKIRSTKLEDSAMYFCASSEVEQANTEAFFGQGTRLTVV.